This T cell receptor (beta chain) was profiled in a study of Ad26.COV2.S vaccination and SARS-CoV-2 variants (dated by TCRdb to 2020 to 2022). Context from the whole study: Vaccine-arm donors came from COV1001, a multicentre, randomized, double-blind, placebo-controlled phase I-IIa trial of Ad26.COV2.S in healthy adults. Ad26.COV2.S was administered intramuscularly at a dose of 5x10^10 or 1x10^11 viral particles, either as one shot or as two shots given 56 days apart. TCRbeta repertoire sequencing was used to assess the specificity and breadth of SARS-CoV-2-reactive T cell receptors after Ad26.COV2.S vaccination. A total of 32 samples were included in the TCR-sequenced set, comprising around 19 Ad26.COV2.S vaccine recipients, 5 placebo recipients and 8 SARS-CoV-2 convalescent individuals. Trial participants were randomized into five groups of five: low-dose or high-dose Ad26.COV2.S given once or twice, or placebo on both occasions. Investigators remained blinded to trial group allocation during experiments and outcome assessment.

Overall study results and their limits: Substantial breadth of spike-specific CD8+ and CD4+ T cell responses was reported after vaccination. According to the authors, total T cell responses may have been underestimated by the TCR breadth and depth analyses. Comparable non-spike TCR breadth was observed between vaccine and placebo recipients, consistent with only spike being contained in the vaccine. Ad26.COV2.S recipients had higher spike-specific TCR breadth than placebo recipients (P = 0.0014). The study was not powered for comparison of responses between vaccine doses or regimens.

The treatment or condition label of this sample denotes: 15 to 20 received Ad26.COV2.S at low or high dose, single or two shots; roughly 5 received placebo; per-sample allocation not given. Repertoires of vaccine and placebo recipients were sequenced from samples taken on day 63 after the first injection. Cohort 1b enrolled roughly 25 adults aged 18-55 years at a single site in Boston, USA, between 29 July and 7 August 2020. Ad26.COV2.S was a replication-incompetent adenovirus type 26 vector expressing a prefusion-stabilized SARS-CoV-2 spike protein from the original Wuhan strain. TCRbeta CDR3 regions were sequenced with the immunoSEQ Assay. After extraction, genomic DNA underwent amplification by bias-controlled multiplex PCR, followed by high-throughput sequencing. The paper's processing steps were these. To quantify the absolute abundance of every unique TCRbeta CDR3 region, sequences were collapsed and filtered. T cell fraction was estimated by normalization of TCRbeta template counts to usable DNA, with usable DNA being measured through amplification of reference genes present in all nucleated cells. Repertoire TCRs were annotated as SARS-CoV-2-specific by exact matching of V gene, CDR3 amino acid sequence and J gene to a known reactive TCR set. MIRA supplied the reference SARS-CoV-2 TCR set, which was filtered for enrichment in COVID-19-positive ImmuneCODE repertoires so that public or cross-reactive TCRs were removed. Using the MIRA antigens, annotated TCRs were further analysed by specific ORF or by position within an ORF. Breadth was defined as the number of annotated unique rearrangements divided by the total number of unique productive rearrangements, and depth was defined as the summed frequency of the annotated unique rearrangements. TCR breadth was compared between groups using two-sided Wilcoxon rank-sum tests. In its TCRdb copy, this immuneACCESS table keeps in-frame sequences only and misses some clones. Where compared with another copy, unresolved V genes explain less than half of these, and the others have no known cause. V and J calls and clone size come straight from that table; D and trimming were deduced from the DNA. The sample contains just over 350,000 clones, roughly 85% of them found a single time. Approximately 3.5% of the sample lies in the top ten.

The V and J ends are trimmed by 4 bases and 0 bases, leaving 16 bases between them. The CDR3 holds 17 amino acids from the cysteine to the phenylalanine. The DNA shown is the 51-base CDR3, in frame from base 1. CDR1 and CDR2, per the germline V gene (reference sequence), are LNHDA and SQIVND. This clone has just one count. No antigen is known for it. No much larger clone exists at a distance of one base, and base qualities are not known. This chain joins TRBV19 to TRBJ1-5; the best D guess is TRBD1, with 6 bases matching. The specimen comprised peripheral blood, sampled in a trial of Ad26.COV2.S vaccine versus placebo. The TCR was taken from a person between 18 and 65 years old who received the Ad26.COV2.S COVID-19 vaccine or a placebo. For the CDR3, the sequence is CASSRQRQELSNQPQHF. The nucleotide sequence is TGTGCCAGTAGTAGACAAAGACAGGAACTTAGCAATCAGCCCCAGCATTTT.